The following is a T cell receptor beta chain sequence with its context. Using immunoSEQ multiplex PCR, the repertoire was profiled, and TCRdb retains in-frame clones only, with some absent. The repertoire includes over 120,000 clones, about 87% of them detected once, and 0.75% to 0.95% sits in the top ten. The source of the sample is a study of blood T cell repertoires in COVID-19. Looked up from germline, CDR1 is SGHTA and CDR2 is FQGTGA. Trimming removed 4 bases from V and 6 bases from J; junction bases left unmatched: 9. The CDR3 is 16 amino acids. Sequencing input: peripheral blood. The genes are TRBV7-3 and TRBJ2-1; 10 nucleotides align to TRBD2. The source of this sequence is a woman aged 45 to 65 with acute or convalescent COVID-19. The CDR3 DNA reads as TGTGCCAGCAGCTCCTCTAGCGGGAGTGGGGTCAATGAGCAGTTCTTC. It codes for CASSSSSGSGVNEQFF.